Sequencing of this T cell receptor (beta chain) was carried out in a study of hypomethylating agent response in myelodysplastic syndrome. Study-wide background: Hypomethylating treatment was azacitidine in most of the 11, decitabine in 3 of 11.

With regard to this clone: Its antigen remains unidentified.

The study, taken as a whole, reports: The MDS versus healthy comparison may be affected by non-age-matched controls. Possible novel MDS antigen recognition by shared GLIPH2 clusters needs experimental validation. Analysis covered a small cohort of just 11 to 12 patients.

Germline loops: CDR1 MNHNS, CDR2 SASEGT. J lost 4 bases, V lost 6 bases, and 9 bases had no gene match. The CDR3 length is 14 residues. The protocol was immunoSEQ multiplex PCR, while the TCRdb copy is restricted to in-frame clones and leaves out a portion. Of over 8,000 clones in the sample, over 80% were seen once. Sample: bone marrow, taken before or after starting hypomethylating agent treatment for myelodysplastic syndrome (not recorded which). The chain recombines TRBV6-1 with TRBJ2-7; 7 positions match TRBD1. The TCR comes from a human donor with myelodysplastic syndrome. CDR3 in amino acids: CASSLEAGGYEQYF. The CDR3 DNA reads TGTGCCAGCAGCCTGGAGGCAGGGGGATACGAGCAGTACTTC.